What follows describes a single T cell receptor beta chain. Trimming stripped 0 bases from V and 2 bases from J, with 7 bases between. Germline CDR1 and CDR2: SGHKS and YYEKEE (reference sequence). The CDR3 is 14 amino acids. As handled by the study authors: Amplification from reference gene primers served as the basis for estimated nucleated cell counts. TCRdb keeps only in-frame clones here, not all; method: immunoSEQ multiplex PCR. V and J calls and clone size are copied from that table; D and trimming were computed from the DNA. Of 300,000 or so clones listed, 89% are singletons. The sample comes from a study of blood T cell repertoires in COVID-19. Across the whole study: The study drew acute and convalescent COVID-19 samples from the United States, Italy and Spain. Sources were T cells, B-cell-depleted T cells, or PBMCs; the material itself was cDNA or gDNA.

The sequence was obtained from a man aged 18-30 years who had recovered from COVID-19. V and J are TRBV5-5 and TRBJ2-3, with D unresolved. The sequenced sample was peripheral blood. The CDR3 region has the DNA TGTGCCAGCAGCTTGGCCGTCCCCACAGATACGCAGTATTTT. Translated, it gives CASSLAVPTDTQYF.